This entry concerns a single TCR beta chain. Its antigen is not known. The donors (healthy individuals) were bone marrow donors. The sample is drawn from a study of cytomegalovirus exposure and HLA in healthy donors. Study-level results: Fewer N-insertions than the roughly 630-donor mean were reportedly shown by an Asian-associated ancestry cluster in a later analysis. Researchers reported in a later analysis that a missense DCLRE1C variant was tied to TCR beta V- and J-gene trimming.

Germline V CDR1 and CDR2: KGHSH, LQKENI. This CDR3 comprises 16 residues. The ends lost 4 bases at V and 4 bases at J; junction bases unmatched: 6. PCR primers comprised 60 Vbeta and 13 Jbeta primers. Data came from immunoSEQ multiplex PCR; TCRdb stores just in-frame clones and leaves some out. The repertoire includes some 97,000 clones, 76% of them detected once, and just under 4% sits in the top ten. The sequenced material came from PBMCs. This sequence joins TRBV18 and TRBJ2-5; TRBD2 agrees at 13 bases. The TCR was taken from a woman aged 50 to 60 in good health and CMV-seropositive. CDR3 region: CASSHGLAGEVETQYF. CDR3 DNA: TGTGCCAGCTCACACGGACTAGCGGGAGAGGTAGAGACCCAGTACTTC. Using reference TRBV18 and TRBJ2-5 for the parts outside the CDR3, the full variable domain is NAGVMQNPRHLVRRRGQEARLRCSPMKGHSHVYWYRQLPEEGLKFMVYLQKENIIDESGMPKERFSAEFPKEGPSILRIQQVVRGDSAAYFCASSHGLAGEVETQYFGPGTRLLVL.